Below, 20 T cell receptor beta chains from the same sample are listed, as sequenced in a study of blood T cells in healthy people across ages (dated by TCRdb to the mid-2010s). Library construction relied on 5' RACE. TCRdb names Illumina HiSeq 2500 as the instrument used. A second PCR of roughly 7 to 11 cycles was performed with a sample-barcoded 5' primer and a J-beta primer mix. The public reads were reanalyzed by TCRdb: fastp trimming at Q25, MiXCR alignment, in-frame beta chains only. Each entry is one CDR3 protein sequence, shown with its most common DNA and genes. This sample gives roughly 800,000 distinct CDR3 sequences in total; 25% of them show up just once. The top ten clonotypes cover 9.4% of the sample. In addition, the sample was reused for a study of T cells of mothers and their children.

The sample comprised blood. Source of these receptors: a boy between 5 and 17 years old in good health.

The chain couples TRBV29-1 to TRBJ2-7; possibly TRBD1 for D (5 bases). TRBJ2-1 explains the end of the DNA better; the J call may be wrong. The CDR3 length is 12 residues. The germline gives CDR1 SQVTM, CDR2 ANQGSEA. The CDR3 loop reads CSARAGSYEQFF. The CDR3 DNA reads TGCAGCGCTCGGGCAGGGTCTTACGAGCAGTTCTTC.

Only a few counts were recorded for this clonotype. J is TRBJ2-7 and V is TRBV29-1; possibly TRBD1 for D (6 bases). The CDR3 length is 12 residues. Germline V gene sequence: CDR1 SQVTM, CDR2 ANQGSEA. Trimming stripped 0 bases from V and 9 bases from J, with 12 bases between. CDR3 nucleotide sequence: TGCAGCGTTGAAGAAGCAGGGGACGGGCAGTACTTC. Translated: CSVEEAGDGQYF.

This clonotype was observed at least ten times. V usage is TRBV19 and J usage is TRBJ2-5; 7 bases are shared with TRBD1. In germline, CDR1 is LNHDA, CDR2 SQIVND (reference sequence). V lost 5 bases, J lost 3 bases, and 6 bases stayed unmatched. There are 14 residues in the CDR3. The CDR3 is CASSGRTGEETQYF. The DNA of the CDR3 is TGTGCCAGTAGTGGGCGGACAGGAGAAGAGACCCAGTACTTC. The entire variable domain, with the rest obtained from reference TRBV19 and TRBJ2-5, is as follows: DGGITQSPKYLFRKEGQNVTLSCEQNLNHDAMYWYRQDPGQGLRLIYYSQIVNDFQKGDIAEGYSVSREKKESFPLTVTSAQKNPTAFYLCASSGRTGEETQYFGPGTRLLVL.

This clonotype was seen a single time. V and J are TRBV11-2 and TRBJ2-1, with D uncertain. Germline CDR1 reads SGHAT; CDR2 reads FQNNGV. The CDR3 is 15 residues long. Between the trimmed V and J ends, which lost 6 bases and 13 bases, there was a span of 25 bases. CDR3 DNA: TGTGCCAGCAGATCCCGAAAGGACCCTATGGTTACCCAGTTCTTC. Translation gives CASRSRKDPMVTQFF.

The genes are TRBV12-3 or TRBV12-4 and TRBJ2-2; 10 bases map to TRBD1. The junction had 8 bases not matched to a gene; V was cut back by 6 bases and J by 4 bases. This CDR3 region has 16 residues. CDR3 sequence: CASSLTRTGGTGELFF. CDR3 sequence (DNA): TGTGCCAGCAGCTTGACCCGGACAGGGGGCACCGGGGAGCTGTTTTTT.

Only a few counts were recorded for this clonotype. The CDR3 loop is CASSNWDGTEAFF. CDR3 coding DNA: TGTGCCAGCAGCAATTGGGACGGCACTGAAGCTTTCTTT. The chain links TRBV7-2 to TRBJ1-1; TRBD1 is a possible D gene (5 bases). The CDR3 totals 13 residues. V was clipped by 5 bases and J by 4 bases, with 11 bases between them. Germline CDR1 SGHTA, CDR2 FQGNSA.

The gene calls are TRBV24-1 and TRBJ2-1, with D possibly TRBD1 on 5 matching bases. The CDR3 is 14 residues long. The V gene's germline CDR1 is KGHDR and CDR2 SFDVKD. The V end lost 10 bases, the J end lost 1 base, and 13 bases lay between the germline ends. The CDR3 spells CATKSGASYNEQFF. The DNA of the CDR3 is TGTGCCACAAAGTCTGGGGCATCCTACAATGAGCAGTTCTTC.

This chain links TRBV5-1 with TRBJ2-2; no firm D call. Germline CDR1 and CDR2: SGHRS and YFSETQ. CDR3 size: 16 residues. V was cut by 5 bases and J by 1 base, with 15 bases left in between. CDR3 sequence (DNA): TGCGCCAGCAGTTTCTCCATGGGATTGAACACCGGGGAGCTGTTTTTT. Amino acid sequence: CASSFSMGLNTGELFF.

This sequence joins TRBV28 and TRBJ1-1; D is unresolved. CDR1 is MDHEN, CDR2 SYDVKM, per germline. V dropped 8 bases and J dropped 5 bases, with 6 bases sitting between them. The CDR3 consists of 10 residues. The CDR3 loop reads CASYRTEAFF. For the CDR3, the DNA is TGTGCCAGCTACCGTACTGAAGCTTTCTTT.

This clonotype came up a few times. The CDR3 does not close with the conserved phenylalanine or tryptophan, likely indicating a read error. The chain combines TRBV5-4 with TRBJ2-5; no clear D. The CDR3 runs 15 residues. Germline CDR1 and CDR2: SGHNT and YYREEE (reference sequence). V lost 0 bases, J lost 5 bases, and 14 bases lay in between. CDR3 bases: TGTGCCAGCAGCTTGGCCTACTCCTTGTTGGAGACCCAGTACCTC. It yields the protein CASSLAYSLLETQYL.

This clonotype was seen only a few times. The gene calls are TRBV27 and TRBJ1-2; D is unclear. V was trimmed by 6 bases and J by 7 bases, leaving 12 bases between them. The CDR3 is made up of 12 amino acids. Germline V gene data show CDR1 as MNHEY and CDR2 as SMNVEV (reference sequence). The CDR3 bases are TGTGCCAGCAGCATCAGTGGGGTTGGCTACACCTTC. This sequence encodes CASSISGVGYTF.

This clonotype has a handful of counts. The J gene is TRBJ2-7, the V gene TRBV10-3, with TRBD1 matching over 8 bases. J lost 0 bases, V lost 6 bases, and 4 bases had no gene match. Germline-derived CDR1 and CDR2 are ENHRY and SYGVKD. The length of the CDR3 is 14 residues. Written as DNA, the CDR3 is TGTGCCATCAGCCCGGGACAGGTCTCCTACGAGCAGTACTTC. Amino acid sequence: CAISPGQVSYEQYF.

On this clonotype: One base away lies a much larger clone, so this may be a sequencing read error. The CDR3 nucleotides read TGTGCCAGCAGTTTCTCCAGAACCTACGAGCAGTACTTC. It yields the protein CASSFSRTYEQYF. The chain has TRBV12-3 or TRBV12-4 and TRBJ2-7; the D is unclear. This CDR3 region has 13 residues. Between the trimmed V and J ends, which lost 3 bases and 2 bases, there was a span of 8 bases.

The rearrangement links TRBV20-1 to TRBJ2-1, with TRBD1 as a possible D gene (6 bases). V lost 5 bases to trimming and J lost 4 bases, with 18 bases between them. The length of the CDR3 is 15 residues. Germline V lookup: CDR1 DFQATT, CDR2 SNEGSKA (reference sequence). The CDR3 reads CSAAPTGIRYNEQFF. DNA for the CDR3: TGCAGTGCTGCACCTACAGGGATCAGGTACAATGAGCAGTTCTTC.

The J gene is TRBJ2-5, the V gene TRBV25-1, with D maybe TRBD2 (5 bases). V was shortened by 1 base and J by 4 bases, with 10 bases between the two germline ends. From germline, CDR1 is MGHDK and CDR2 SYGVNS. The CDR3 contains 14 residues. CDR3 DNA sequence: TGTGCCAGCAGTGAATCGGGGTTAGGAGAGACCCAGTACTTC. Protein: CASSESGLGETQYF.

This chain uses TRBV27 with TRBJ2-3, with 10 bases that match TRBD2. There are 15 residues in the CDR3. Per the germline V gene, CDR1 is MNHEY and CDR2 is SMNVEV (reference sequence). J lost 3 bases, V lost 5 bases, and 5 bases had no gene match. The CDR3 region has the DNA TGTGCCAGCAGTCATCCAGCGGGAGGGACAGATACGCAGTATTTT. Translated, it gives CASSHPAGGTDTQYF.

Only a few counts were recorded for this clonotype. The V gene is TRBV4-1, the J gene TRBJ2-5; 9 nucleotides align to TRBD1. The end of the DNA fits TRBJ2-7 better, so the J call may be wrong. Germline V gene data show CDR1 as MGHRA and CDR2 as YSYEKL. CDR3 size: 15 residues. The CDR3 protein is CASSQPGQGVYEQYF. In DNA, the CDR3 is TGCGCCAGCAGCCAACCGGGACAGGGTGTCTACGAGCAGTACTTC.

The gene calls are TRBV29-1 and TRBJ1-1; D might be TRBD1 (6 bases). The CDR3 runs to 13 residues. Between the trimmed V and J ends, which lost 4 bases and 3 bases, there was a span of 12 bases. Germline CDR1 and CDR2: SQVTM and ANQGSEA. This CDR3 reads CSVGKGGDTEAFF. The CDR3, as DNA: TGCAGCGTTGGGAAAGGGGGGGACACTGAAGCTTTCTTT.

V usage is TRBV3-1 and J usage is TRBJ2-5; 7 bases line up with TRBD2. The CDR3 sequence is 16 residues long. Per the germline V gene, CDR1 is LGHDT and CDR2 is YNNKEL (reference sequence). J gave up 1 base and V 3 bases, and 8 bases lay outside the gene matches. Written as DNA, the CDR3 is TGTGCCAGCAGCCAGTACCTAGGGAGGGCCCAAGAGACCCAGTACTTC. Its translation is CASSQYLGRAQETQYF.

This clonotype came up a few times. The chain recombines TRBV12-3 or TRBV12-4 with TRBJ2-5, with D possibly being TRBD2 (5 bases). Deletions cut 6 bases from V and 7 bases from J, with 18 bases between. The CDR3 is made up of 14 amino acids. The CDR3 here is CASSSSLELVTQYF. In DNA, the CDR3 is TGTGCCAGCAGCTCTAGCCTGGAGCTCGTGACCCAGTACTTC.